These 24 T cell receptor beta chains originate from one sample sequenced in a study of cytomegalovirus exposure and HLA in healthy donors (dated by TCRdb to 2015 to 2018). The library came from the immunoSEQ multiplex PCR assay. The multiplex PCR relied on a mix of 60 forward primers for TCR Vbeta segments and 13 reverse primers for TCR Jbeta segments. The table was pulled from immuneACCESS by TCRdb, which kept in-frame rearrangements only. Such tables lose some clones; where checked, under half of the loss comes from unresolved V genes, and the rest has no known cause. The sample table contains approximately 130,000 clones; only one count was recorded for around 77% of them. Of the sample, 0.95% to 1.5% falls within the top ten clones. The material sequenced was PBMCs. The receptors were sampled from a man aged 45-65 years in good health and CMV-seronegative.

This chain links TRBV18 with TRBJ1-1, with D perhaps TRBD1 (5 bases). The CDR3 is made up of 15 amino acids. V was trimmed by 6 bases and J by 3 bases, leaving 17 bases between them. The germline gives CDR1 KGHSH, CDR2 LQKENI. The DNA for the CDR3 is TGTGCCAGCTCCCCTACGAGAGGAGGGGACACTGAAGCTTTCTTT. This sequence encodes CASSPTRGGDTEAFF.

CDR3 nucleotides: TGTGCCATCAGTGGACCACCTCCCGGGACTATGGAGACCCAGTACTTC. Protein product: CAISGPPPGTMETQYF. The chain is built from TRBV10-3 and TRBJ2-5, with 7 bases lining up with TRBD2. The CDR3 is 16 residues long. CDR1 and CDR2 from the germline V gene are ENHRY and SYGVKD. Germline trimming cut 4 bases from V and 5 bases from J; bases unmatched to any gene: 13.

The CDR3 coding sequence is TGTGCCAGCAGCCCCCCCGGGGCCGGGACTAGCGGGAGAGAGACCCAGTACTTC. It encodes CASSPPGAGTSGRETQYF. The V call is TRBV7-8, the J call TRBJ2-5; 14 positions agree with TRBD2. Losses at the gene ends were 5 bases for V and 4 bases for J; bases not matched to a gene: 12. This CDR3 is built from 18 residues. Germline V gene sequence: CDR1 SGHVS, CDR2 FQNEAQ.

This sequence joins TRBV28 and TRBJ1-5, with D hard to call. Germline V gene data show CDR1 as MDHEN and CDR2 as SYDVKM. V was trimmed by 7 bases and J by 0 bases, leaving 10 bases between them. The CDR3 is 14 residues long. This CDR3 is CASKFGGSNQPQHF. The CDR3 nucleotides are TGTGCCAGCAAATTTGGAGGTAGCAATCAGCCCCAGCATTTT. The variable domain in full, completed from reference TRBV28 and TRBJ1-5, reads DVKVTQSSRYLVKRTGEKVFLECVQDMDHENMFWYRQDPGLGLRLIYFSYDVKMKEKGDIPEGYSVSREKKERFSLILESASTNQTSMYLCASKFGGSNQPQHFGDGTRLSIL.

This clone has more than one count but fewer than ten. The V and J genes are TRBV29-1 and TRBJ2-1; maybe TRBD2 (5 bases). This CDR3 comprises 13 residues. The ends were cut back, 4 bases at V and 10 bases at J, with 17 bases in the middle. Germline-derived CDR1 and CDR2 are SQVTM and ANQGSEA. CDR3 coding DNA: TGCAGCGTTGGGACTCACCCTCCAAGAGAGCAGTTCTTC. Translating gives CSVGTHPPREQFF.

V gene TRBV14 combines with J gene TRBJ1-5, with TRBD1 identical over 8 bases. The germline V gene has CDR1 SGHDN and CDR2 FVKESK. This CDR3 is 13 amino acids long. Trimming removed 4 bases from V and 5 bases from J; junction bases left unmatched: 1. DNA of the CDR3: TGTGCCAGCAGCCGGACAGGGTATCAGCCCCAGCATTTT. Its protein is CASSRTGYQPQHF.

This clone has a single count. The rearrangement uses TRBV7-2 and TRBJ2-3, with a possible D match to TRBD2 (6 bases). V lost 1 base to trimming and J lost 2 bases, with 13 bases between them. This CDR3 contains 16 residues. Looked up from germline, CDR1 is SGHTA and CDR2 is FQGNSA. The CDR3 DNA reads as TGTGCCAGCAGCTTAGAGGGTAGCGGAATCACAGATACGCAGTATTTT. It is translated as CASSLEGSGITDTQYF.

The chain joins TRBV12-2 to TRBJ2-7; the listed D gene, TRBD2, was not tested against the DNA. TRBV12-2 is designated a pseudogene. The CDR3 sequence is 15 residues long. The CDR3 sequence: CASRFGVFCGYEQYF. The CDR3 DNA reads TGTGCAAGTCGCTTCGGGGTCTTCTGCGGATACGAGCAGTACTTC.

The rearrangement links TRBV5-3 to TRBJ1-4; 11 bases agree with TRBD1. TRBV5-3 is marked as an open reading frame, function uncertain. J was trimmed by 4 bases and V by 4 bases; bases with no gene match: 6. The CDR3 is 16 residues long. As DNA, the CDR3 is TGTGCCAGAAGCATGGGACAGGGGGTAAATAATGAAAAACTGTTTTTT. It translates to CARSMGQGVNNEKLFF.

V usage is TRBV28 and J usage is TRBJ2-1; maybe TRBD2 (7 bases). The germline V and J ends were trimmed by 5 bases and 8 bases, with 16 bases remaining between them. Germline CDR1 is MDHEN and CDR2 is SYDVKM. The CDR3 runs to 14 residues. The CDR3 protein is CASSKRGGWDEQFF. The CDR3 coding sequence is TGTGCCAGCAGTAAGAGGGGGGGTTGGGATGAGCAGTTCTTC.

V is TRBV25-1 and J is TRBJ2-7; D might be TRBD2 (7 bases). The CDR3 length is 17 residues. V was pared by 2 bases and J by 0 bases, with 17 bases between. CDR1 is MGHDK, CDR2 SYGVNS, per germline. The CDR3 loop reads CASSERGAGLSSYEQYF. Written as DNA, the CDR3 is TGTGCCAGCAGTGAACGGGGGGCAGGACTTAGCTCCTACGAGCAGTACTTC.

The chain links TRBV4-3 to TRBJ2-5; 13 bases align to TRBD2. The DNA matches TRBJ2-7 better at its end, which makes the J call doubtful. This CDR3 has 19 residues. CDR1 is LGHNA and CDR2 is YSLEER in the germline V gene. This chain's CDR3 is CASSQERRGRTSGRNEQYF. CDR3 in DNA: TGCGCCAGCAGCCAAGAACGCAGGGGGAGGACTAGCGGGAGAAACGAGCAGTACTTC.

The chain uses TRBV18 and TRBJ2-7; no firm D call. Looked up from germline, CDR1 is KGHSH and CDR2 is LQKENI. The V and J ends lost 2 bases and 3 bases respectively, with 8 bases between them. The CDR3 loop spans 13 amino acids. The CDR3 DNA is TGTGCCAGCTCACCAAGAGAGCGCTACGAGCAGTACTTC. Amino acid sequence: CASSPRERYEQYF.

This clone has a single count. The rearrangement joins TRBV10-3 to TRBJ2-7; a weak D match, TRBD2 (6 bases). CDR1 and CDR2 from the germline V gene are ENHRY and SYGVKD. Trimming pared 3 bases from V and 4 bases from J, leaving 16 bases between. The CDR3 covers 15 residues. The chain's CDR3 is CAISDQVAGKYEQYF. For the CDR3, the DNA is TGTGCCATCAGTGACCAGGTGGCGGGGAAATACGAGCAGTACTTC.

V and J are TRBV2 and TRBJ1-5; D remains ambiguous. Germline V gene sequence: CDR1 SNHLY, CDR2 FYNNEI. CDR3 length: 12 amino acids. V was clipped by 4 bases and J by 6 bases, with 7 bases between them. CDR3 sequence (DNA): TGTGCCAGCAGTGTTTCCAGTCAGCCCCAGCATTTT. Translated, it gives CASSVSSQPQHF.

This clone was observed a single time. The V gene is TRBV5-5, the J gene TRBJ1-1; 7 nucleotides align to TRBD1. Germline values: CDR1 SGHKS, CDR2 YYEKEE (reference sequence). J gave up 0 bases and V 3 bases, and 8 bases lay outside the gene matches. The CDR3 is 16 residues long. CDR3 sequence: CASSSLTGSVNTEAFF. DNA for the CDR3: TGTGCCAGCAGCTCCCTGACAGGGAGTGTGAACACTGAAGCTTTCTTT.

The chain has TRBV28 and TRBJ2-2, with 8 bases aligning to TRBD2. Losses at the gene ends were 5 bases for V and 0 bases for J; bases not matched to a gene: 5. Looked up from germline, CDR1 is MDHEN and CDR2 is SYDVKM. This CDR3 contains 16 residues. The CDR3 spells CASSPSGSANTGELFF. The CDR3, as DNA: TGTGCCAGCAGTCCTAGCGGGTCTGCGAACACCGGGGAGCTGTTTTTT.

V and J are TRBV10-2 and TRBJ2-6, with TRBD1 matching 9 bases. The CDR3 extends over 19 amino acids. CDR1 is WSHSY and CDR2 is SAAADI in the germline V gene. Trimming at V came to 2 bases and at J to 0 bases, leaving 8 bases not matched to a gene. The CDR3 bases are TGCGCCAGCAGTGAGCTACCGGGACAGGGCGGCTCTGGGGCCAACGTCCTGACTTTC. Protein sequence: CASSELPGQGGSGANVLTF.

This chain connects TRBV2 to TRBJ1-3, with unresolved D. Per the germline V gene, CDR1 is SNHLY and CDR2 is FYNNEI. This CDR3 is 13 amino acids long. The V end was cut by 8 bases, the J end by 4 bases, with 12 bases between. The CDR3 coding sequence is TGTGCCAGCTCGACTTCTGCCGGAAACACCATATATTTT. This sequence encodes CASSTSAGNTIYF.

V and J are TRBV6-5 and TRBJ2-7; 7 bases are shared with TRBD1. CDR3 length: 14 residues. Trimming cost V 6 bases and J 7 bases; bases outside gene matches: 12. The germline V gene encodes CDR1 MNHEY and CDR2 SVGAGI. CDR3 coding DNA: TGTGCCAGCAGACAAGAGGCAGGGGGATATGAGCAGTACTTC. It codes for CASRQEAGGYEQYF.

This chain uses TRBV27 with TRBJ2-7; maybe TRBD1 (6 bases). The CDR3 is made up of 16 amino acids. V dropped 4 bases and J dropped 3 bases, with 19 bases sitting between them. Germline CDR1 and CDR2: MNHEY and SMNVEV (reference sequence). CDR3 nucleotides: TGTGCCAGCAGTTCACAACAGGGCCCCCTGAACTACGAGCAGTACTTC. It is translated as CASSSQQGPLNYEQYF.

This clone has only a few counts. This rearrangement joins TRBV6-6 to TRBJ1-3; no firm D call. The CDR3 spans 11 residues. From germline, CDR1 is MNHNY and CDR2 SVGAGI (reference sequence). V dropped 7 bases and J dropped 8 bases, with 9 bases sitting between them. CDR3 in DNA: TGTGCCAGCAAATCCTTTGACACCATATATTTT. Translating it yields CASKSFDTIYF.

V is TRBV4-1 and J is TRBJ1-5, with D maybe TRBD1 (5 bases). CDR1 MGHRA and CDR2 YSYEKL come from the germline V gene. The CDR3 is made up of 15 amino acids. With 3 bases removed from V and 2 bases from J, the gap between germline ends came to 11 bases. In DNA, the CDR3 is TGCGCCAGCAGCCAGGAGGGACCGGGCAATCAGCCCCAGCATTTT. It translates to CASSQEGPGNQPQHF.

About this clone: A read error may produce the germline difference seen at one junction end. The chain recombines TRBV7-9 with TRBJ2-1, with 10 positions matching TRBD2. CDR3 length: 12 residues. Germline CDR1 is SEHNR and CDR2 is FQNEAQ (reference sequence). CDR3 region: CSSSSQGLATFF. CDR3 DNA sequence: TGTTCCAGCAGCTCCCAGGGACTAGCGACCTTCTTC. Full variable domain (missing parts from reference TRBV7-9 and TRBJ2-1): DTGVSQNPRHKITKRGQNVTFRCDPISEHNRLYWYRQTLGQGPEFLTYFQNEAQLEKSRLLSDRFSAERPKGSFSTLEIQRTEQGDSAMYLCSSSSQGLATFFGPGTRLTVL.